Detailed here is one T cell receptor beta chain. What it binds is not known. The data were taken from a study of metastatic and nonmetastatic thyroid tumors. Notes on the study in general: Patients with malignant thyroid tumors reportedly had significantly higher TCR beta diversity than those with benign nodules, in blood and tumor.

Trimming pared 3 bases from V and 6 bases from J, leaving 19 bases between. The CDR3 covers 16 residues. Germline V gene lookup returns CDR1 MNHNS and CDR2 SASEGT. MiXCR reprocessed the PCR reads for TCRdb. This sample carries 30,000 to 40,000 clones, around 28% of them seen once, and the ten largest clones take 6.5% to 9%. Patients had received no treatment of any kind before thyroid surgery. This receptor was obtained from a female donor with papillary thyroid cancer or a benign thyroid nodule (not recorded which). Some clones in this sample may be carry-over from other donors' samples. Sequencing was carried out using blood. The rearrangement uses TRBV6-1 and TRBJ2-3, with D perhaps matching TRBD2 (5 bases). This CDR3 reads CASSDRPGISKDTQYF. The CDR3 region has the DNA TGTGCCAGCAGTGATCGCCCCGGGATTAGCAAGGATACGCAGTATTTT.